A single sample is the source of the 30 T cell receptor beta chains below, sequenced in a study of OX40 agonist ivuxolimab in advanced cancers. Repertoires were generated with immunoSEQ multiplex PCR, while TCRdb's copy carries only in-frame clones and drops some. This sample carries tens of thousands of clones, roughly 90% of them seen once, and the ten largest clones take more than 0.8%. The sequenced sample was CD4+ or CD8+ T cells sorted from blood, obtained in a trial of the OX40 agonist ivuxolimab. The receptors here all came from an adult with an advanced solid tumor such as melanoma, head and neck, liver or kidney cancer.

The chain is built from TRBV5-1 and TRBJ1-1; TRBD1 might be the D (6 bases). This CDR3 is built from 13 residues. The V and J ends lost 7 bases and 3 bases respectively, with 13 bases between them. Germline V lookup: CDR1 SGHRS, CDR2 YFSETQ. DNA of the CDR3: TGCGCCAGCTACCTACAGGGCTACACTGAAGCTTTCTTT. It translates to CASYLQGYTEAFF.

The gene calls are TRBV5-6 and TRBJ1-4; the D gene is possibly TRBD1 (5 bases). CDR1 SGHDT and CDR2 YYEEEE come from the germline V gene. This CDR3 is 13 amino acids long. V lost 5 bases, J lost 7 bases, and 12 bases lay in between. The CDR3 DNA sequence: TGTGCCAGCAGTACAGGTGACGGTGAAAAACTGTTTTTT. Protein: CASSTGDGEKLFF. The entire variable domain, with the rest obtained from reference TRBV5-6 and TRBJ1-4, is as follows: DAGVTQSPTHLIKTRGQQVTLRCSPKSGHDTVSWYQQALGQGPQFIFQYYEEEERQRGNFPDRFSGHQFPNYSSELNVNALLLGDSALYLCASSTGDGEKLFFGSGTQLSVL.

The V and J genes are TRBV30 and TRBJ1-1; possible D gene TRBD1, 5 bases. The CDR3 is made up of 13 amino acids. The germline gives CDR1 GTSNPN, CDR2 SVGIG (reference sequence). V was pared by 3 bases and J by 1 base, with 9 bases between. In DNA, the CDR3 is TGTGCCTGGAGCCTGGGGGGGAACACTGAAGCTTTCTTT. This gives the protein CAWSLGGNTEAFF.

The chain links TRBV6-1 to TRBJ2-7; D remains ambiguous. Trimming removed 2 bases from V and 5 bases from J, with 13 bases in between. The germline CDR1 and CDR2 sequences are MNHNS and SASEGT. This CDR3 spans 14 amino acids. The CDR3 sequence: CASSERATRDEQYF. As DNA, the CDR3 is TGTGCCAGCAGTGAAAGGGCTACACGTGACGAGCAGTACTTC.

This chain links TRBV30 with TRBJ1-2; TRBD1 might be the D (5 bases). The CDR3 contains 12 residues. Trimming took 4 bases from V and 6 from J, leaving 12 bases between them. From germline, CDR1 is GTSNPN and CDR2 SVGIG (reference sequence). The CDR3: CAWMAGRHGYTF. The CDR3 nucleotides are TGTGCCTGGATGGCAGGGAGGCATGGCTACACCTTC.

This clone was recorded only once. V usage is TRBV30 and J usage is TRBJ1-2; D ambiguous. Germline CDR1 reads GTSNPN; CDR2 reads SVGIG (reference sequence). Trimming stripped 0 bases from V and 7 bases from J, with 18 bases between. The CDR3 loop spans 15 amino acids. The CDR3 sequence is CAWSVKLAGESGYTF. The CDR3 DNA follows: TGTGCCTGGAGTGTAAAGTTGGCCGGAGAGAGTGGCTACACCTTC.

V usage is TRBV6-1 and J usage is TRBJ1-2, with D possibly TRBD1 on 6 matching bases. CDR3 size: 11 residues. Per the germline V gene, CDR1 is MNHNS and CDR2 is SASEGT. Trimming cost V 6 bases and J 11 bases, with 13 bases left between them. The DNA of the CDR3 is TGTGCCAGCAGCCTGGGACATCGGTACACCTTC. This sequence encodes CASSLGHRYTF.

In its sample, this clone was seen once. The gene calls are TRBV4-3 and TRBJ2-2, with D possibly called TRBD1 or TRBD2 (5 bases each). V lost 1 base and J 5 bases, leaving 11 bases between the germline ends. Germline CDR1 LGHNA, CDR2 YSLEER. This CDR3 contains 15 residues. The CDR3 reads CASSQGGSRTGELFF. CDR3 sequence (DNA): TGCGCCAGCAGCCAAGGGGGGAGTAGGACCGGGGAGCTGTTTTTT.

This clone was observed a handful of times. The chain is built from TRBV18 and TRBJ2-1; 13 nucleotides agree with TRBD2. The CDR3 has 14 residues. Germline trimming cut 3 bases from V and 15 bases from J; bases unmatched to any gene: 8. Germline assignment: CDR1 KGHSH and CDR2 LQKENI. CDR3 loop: CASSPPTSGGSLFF. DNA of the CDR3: TGTGCCAGCTCACCTCCGACTAGCGGGGGGTCTCTGTTCTTC. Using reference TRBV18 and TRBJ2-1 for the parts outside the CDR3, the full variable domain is NAGVMQNPRHLVRRRGQEARLRCSPMKGHSHVYWYRQLPEEGLKFMVYLQKENIIDESGMPKERFSAEFPKEGPSILRIQQVVRGDSAAYFCASSPPTSGGSLFFGPGTRLTVL.

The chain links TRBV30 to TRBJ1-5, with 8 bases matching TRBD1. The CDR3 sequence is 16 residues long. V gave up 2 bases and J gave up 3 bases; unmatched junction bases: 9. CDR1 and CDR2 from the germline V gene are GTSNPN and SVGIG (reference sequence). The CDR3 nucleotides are TGTGCCTGGAGTCCAAGGACAGGGAGTACCAATCAGCCCCAGCATTTT. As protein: CAWSPRTGSTNQPQHF.

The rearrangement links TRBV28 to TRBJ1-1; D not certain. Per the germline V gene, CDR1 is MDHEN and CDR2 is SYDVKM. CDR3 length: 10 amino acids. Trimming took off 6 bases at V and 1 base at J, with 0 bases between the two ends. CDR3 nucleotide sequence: TGTGCCAGCAGGAACACTGAAGCTTTCTTT. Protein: CASRNTEAFF.

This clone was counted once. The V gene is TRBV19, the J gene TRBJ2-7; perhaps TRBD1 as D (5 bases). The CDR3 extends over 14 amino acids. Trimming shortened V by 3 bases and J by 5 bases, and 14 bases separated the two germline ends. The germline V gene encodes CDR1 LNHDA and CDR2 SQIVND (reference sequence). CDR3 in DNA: TGTGCCAGTAGTATTAACCAGGGCGGTAACGAGCAGTACTTC. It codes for CASSINQGGNEQYF.

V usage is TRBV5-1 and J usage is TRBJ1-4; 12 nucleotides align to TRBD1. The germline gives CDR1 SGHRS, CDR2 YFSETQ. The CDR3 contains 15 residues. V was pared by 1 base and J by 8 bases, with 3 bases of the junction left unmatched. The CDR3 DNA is TGCGCCAGCAGCTTGCTCGGGACAGGGGGCGAAAAACTGTTTTTT. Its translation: CASSLLGTGGEKLFF.

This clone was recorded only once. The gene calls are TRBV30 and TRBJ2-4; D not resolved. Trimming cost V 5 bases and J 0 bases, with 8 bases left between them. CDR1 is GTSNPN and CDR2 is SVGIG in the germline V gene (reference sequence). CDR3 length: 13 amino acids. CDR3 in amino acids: CAWLSLAKNIQYF. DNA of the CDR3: TGTGCCTGGCTTTCTCTAGCCAAAAACATTCAGTACTTC.

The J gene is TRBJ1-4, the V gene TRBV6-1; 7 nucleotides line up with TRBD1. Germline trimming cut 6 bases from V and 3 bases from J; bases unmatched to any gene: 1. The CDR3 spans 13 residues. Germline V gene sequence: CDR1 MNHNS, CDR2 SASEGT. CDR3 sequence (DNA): TGTGCCAGCAGACAGGGGTCTAATGAAAAACTGTTTTTT. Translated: CASRQGSNEKLFF.

The CDR3 nucleotides are TGTGCCAGCAGCTGGTCCGTTATTAACTATGGCTACACCTTC. This translates into CASSWSVINYGYTF. The rearrangement joins TRBV5-6 to TRBJ1-2; D uncertain. Germline V CDR1 and CDR2: SGHDT, YYEEEE. The CDR3 length is 14 residues. Trimming pared 3 bases from V and 1 base from J, leaving 10 bases between.

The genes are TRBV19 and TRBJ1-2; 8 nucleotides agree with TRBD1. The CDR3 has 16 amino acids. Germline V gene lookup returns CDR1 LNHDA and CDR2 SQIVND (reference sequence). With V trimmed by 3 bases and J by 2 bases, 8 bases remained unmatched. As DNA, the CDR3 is TGTGCCAGTAGTATGGAAGGACAGGGACAGAACTATGGCTACACCTTC. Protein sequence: CASSMEGQGQNYGYTF.

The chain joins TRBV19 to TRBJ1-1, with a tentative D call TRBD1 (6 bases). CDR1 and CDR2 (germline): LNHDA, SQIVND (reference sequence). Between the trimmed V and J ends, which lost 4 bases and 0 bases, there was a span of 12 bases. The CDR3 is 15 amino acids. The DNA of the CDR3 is TGTGCCAGTAGTACTTTGACAGGTATGAACACTGAAGCTTTCTTT. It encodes CASSTLTGMNTEAFF.

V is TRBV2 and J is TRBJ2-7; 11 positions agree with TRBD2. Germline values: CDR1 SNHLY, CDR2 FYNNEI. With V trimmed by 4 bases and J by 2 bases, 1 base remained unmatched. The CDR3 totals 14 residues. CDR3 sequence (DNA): TGTGCCAGCAGTGTGACTAGCGGGGCCTACGAGCAGTACTTC. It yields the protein CASSVTSGAYEQYF.

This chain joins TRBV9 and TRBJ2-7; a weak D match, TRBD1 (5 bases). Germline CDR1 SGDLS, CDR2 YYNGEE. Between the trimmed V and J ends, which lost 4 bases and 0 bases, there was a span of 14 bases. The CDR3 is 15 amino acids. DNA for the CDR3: TGTGCCAGCAGCCTAGGGGCCGGAAGCTCCTACGAGCAGTACTTC. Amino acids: CASSLGAGSSYEQYF.

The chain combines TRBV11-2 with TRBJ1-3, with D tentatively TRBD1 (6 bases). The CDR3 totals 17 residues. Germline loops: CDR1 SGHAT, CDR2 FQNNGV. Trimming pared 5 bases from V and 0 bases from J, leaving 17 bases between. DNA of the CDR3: TGTGCCAGCAGCCTATACTCGATACAGGGCTCTGGAAACACCATATATTTT. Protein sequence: CASSLYSIQGSGNTIYF.

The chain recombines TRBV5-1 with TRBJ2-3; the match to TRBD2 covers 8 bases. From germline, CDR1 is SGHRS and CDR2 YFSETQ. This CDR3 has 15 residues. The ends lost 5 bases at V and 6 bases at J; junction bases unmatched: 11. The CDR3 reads CASSNYRGGVDTQYF. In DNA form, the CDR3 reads TGCGCCAGCAGTAACTACCGGGGGGGCGTTGATACGCAGTATTTT.

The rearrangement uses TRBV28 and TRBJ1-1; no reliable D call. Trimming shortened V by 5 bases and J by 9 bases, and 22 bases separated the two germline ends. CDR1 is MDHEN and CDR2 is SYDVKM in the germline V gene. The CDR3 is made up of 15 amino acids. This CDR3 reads CASSLKPGPQPQAFF. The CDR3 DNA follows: TGTGCCAGCAGTCTGAAACCGGGCCCTCAACCCCAAGCTTTCTTT. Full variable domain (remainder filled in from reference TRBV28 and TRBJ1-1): DVKVTQSSRYLVKRTGEKVFLECVQDMDHENMFWYRQDPGLGLRLIYFSYDVKMKEKGDIPEGYSVSREKKERFSLILESASTNQTSMYLCASSLKPGPQPQAFFGQGTRLTVV.

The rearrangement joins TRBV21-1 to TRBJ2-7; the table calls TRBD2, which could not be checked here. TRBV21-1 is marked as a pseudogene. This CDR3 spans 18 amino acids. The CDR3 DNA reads TGTGCCAGCAGCAAATGGCTTTGGTACGGCGGGAGACCCTACGAGCAGTACTTC. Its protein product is CASSKWLWYGGRPYEQYF.

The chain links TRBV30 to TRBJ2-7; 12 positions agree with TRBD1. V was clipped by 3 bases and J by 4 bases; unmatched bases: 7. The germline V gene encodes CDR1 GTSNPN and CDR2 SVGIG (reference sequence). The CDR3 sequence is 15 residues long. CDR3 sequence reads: CAWRRRDRGPYEQYF. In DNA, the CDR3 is TGTGCCTGGAGAAGACGGGACAGGGGGCCTTACGAGCAGTACTTC.

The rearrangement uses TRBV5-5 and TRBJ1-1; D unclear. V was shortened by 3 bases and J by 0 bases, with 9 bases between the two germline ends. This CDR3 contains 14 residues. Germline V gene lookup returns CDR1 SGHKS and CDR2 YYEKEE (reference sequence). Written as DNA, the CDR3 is TGTGCCAGCAGCTCGCCAGGCCTGAACACTGAAGCTTTCTTT. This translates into CASSSPGLNTEAFF.

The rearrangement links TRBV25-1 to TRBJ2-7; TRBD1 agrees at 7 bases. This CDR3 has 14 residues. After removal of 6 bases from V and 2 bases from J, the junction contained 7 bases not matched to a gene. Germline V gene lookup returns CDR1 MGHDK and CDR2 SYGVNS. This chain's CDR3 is CASSHRGQTYEQYF. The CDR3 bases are TGTGCCAGCAGCCACCGGGGACAGACCTACGAGCAGTACTTC.

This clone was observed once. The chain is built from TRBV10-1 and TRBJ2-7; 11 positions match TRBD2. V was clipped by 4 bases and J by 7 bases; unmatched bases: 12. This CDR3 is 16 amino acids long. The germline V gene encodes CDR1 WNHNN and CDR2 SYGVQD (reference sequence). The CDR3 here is CASSAALAGGSQEQYF. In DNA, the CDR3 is TGCGCCAGCAGTGCCGCATTAGCGGGGGGGTCCCAGGAGCAGTACTTC.

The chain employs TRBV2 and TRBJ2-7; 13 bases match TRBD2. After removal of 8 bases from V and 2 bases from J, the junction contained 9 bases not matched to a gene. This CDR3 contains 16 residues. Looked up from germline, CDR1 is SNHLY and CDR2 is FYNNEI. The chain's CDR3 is CASRRTSGGPTYEQYF. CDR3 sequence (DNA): TGTGCCAGCCGTAGGACTAGCGGGGGACCTACCTACGAGCAGTACTTC.

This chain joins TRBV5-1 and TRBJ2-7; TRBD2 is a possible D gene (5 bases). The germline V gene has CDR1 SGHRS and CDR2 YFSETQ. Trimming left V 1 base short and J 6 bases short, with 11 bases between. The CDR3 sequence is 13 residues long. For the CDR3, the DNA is TGCGCCAGCAGCTTGCCCCTAGCCTCCGAGCAGTACTTC. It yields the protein CASSLPLASEQYF.